This T cell receptor (beta chain) was captured by sequencing in a study of cytomegalovirus exposure and HLA in healthy donors (dated by TCRdb to the late 2010s). With regard to the full study: According to an earlier analysis of a few hundred of the donors, about 179 million T cells yielded 117 million unique TCR beta sequences and 276 Gb of sequence data. Typing coverage varied by locus: about 620-630 donors for A, B, C, DRB1 and DQB1; 522 for DQA1; some 610 for DPA1; some 470 for DPB1. Of the roughly 430 genotyped donors, 65% to 90% fell in the genetic ancestry cluster associated with self-reported Caucasian donors. Rather than using new phenotypic data, the later analysis identified candidate immune exposures from TCR beta sequences and from how often those sequences occurred across donors. Among around 400 genotyped donors of the cohort, an average of approximately 200,000 unique TCR beta nucleotide sequences was sequenced per donor, of which 15% to 20% were non-productive. Class I and class II HLA loci were covered by the typing at four-digit resolution. To study patterns of TCR occurrence, a later analysis re-analyzed previously published TCR beta repertoires from more than 550 donors and added high-resolution HLA genotyping. An earlier analysis of several hundred of the donors applied high-throughput TCR beta sequencing to assess whether each TCR beta V gene segment acted as functional or pseudogenic. Because of strong linkage in the cohort, roughly five DR-DQ haplotypes were treated as single units for association and clustering. To predict cytomegalovirus infection status, the study combined high-throughput TCR immunosequencing, statistical association of individual TCRs with disease status, and machine learning. Every discovery cohort repertoire had been produced on one sequencing platform. Donor age, sex, ethnicity and CMV serostatus were compiled alongside the repertoire data. The study used immunosequencing to profile the T cell repertoires of several hundred subjects and linked those repertoires to cytomegalovirus serostatus. A later genetic analysis used genome-wide SNP genotypes for about three fifths of the 666 donors, treating that subset as a discovery cohort. In addition to the first cohort of 650 to 800 subjects, a separate validation cohort of 120 different subjects was used. Around 300 gigabases of sequencing data and some 85 million unique TCR sequences were included in an early release covering 500 to 750 HLA-typed donors. The study was designed to test whether signatures of past pathogen exposure could be identified by cataloging public T cell receptors. The investigation overall reported the following: In this cohort, only TCR beta chains were sequenced, and detectable features were limited by the absence of alpha or paired-chain data. While some public TCRs were present in many individuals, most TCR sequences turned up only very rarely across donors. In a later genetic analysis, fewer N-insertions in productive TCRs were reported among donors in an Asian-associated ancestry cluster than the approximately 670-donor mean. A total of about 180 TCR beta chains were listed by the study as associated with cytomegalovirus. In an earlier analysis of 587 of the donors, most TCR beta V segments appeared in productive rearrangements about 87% or about 30% of the time, broadly matching IMGT annotations. According to the authors, the approach could potentially be generalized to other disease states and immunological phenotypes. A further reported finding was that TCR beta sequences accurately predicted the HLA-A and HLA-B alleles for most subjects in the first cohort. The sequencing pipeline was judged likely to have produced a cluster of highly shared sequence variants as a technical artifact. An association between a missense DCLRE1C variant and V-gene and J-gene trimming of TCR beta chains was found in a later genetic analysis and replicated in an independent cohort. Immune exposure information for the cohort was limited to CMV serostatus. In a later analysis, HLA-associated TCR beta chains showed more clonal expansion and lower generation probabilities than non-associated chains that were equally common. According to a later analysis, parvovirus B19, influenza, CMV and Epstein-Barr virus appeared linked to several top co-occurrence clusters. Because HLA typing was unavailable for some donors at each locus, only the typed subset was used in association tests. When HLA alleles, especially DR and DQ, strongly co-occurred, attributing TCR associations to individual alleles was difficult. Over 15 rarely observed V segments, including chromosome 9 orphons, were excluded from the earlier analysis of approximately 500 of the donors because counts were too low. Presence/absence analyses assumed roughly uniform sequencing depth across donors, an assumption that may not hold. A few of the identified cytomegalovirus-associated TCR beta chains were confirmed in vitro to be specific for cytomegalovirus antigens. A later analysis found that most CMV-associated TCR beta chains appeared HLA-restricted, with HLA associations seemingly driven largely by CMV exposure. In a later analysis, the rate of TCR association differed among HLA loci, with DRB1 alleles having the most associated TCRs and HLA-C alleles having the fewest. The classifier was reported to diagnose cytomegalovirus status with high specificity and sensitivity in both the original and validation cohorts. In a later analysis, around 15,000 TCR beta sequences were associated with specific HLA alleles at a false discovery rate of 0.05. Correlated functional status among segregating V segments might be attributable to linkage disequilibrium, but an unknown experimental factor could not be ruled out.

Libraries were built with the immunoSEQ multiplex PCR assay. The multiplex PCR relied on a mix of 60 forward primers for TCR Vbeta segments and 13 reverse primers for TCR Jbeta segments. The CDR3 region of rearranged TCR beta genes was amplified from genomic DNA by a multiplex PCR assay. The amplified TCR beta libraries were sequenced on the Illumina HiSeq System as 87-base-pair reads. The authors' pipeline ran thus. A later analysis counted tens of millions of unique TCR beta chains across the 600 to 850 repertoires, and some 11 million of these chains were shared by at least two donors. Raw reads were error-corrected and collapsed into unique sequences with a nearest-neighbor algorithm that merged closely related sequences to remove PCR and sequencing errors. V, D and J gene segments were assigned by aligning CDR3 sequences to IMGT reference sequences. Each retained sequence needed at least a six-nucleotide match to both a V gene segment and a J gene segment. Rearrangements were called productive when the CDR3 lacked stop codons and stayed in frame with V and J; all others were non-productive. CDR3 was defined according to IMGT convention as the region running from the second conserved V-encoded cysteine to the conserved J-encoded phenylalanine. In an earlier analysis of more than 550 of the donors, sequences lacking an unambiguous match to a single V gene segment were excluded. An earlier analysis of fewer than 750 of the donors called V segments functional above 56.7% productive rearrangements and segregating when the between-donor standard deviation exceeded 5%. A statistical classification framework was built to diagnose cytomegalovirus status from the catalog of TCR beta chain sequences. In a later analysis, V and J genes were assigned by comparing TCR nucleotide sequences against IMGT/GENE-DB human TR gene sequences. The TCRdist pipeline was used in a later analysis to assign CDR3 sequences and most-parsimonious VDJ recombination scenarios. In a later analysis, each TCR beta chain was defined by its CDR3 amino acid sequence together with its V-gene family, and reads lacking a unique V-gene family were excluded. To address suspected cross-contamination and a sequencing artifact, a later analysis removed some 620 highly shared, low-generation-probability nucleotide sequences. For each public chain, a later analysis derived a clonal expansion index from normalized ranks of inferred template counts within each repertoire. In a later analysis, generation probabilities were computed using a VDJ recombination model fitted to out-of-frame rearrangements, and the results were checked against IGoR. A later analysis scored TCR-TCR, TCR-HLA and TCR-CMV co-occurrence with hypergeometric tests, applying a repertoire-size bias correction to TCR pairs. To estimate false discovery rates, a later analysis permuted the HLA or CMV assignments 20 times. In a later analysis, co-occurring TCRs were grouped using DBSCAN, with TCRdist sequence similarity added in when clustering inside HLA-allele-positive subsets. Co-occurrence clustering excluded repertoires with fewer than 30,000 or more than 120,000 public chains, plus five with anomalous nucleotide sharing. Here the immuneACCESS table is served through TCRdb, limited to in-frame sequences with V and J called. Missing clones are a known gap in these copies; in checked studies unresolved V genes cover under half, and the rest lacks a known reason. The V and J calls and clone size were taken over from that table, and D and trimming were inferred from the DNA. In this sample the table shows nearly 110,000 clones, 60% to 80% of which occur a single time. The top ten clonotypes cover 2% to 3% of the sample.

With respect to this clone: Its antigen is still unknown. No base qualities exist here, and no much larger clone lies one base off it.

In total, about 650 healthy bone marrow donors made up the cohort. All cohort members were sampled while nominally healthy, although unrecorded immune exposures were likely present. The donor was CMV seronegative and was included in the group of 352 seronegative cohort members. Each donor provided a peripheral blood sample, and peripheral blood mononuclear cells were used for TCR beta sequencing. Genomic DNA extraction from the blood cell samples was performed with the Qiagen DNeasy Blood Extraction Kit. Sequenced input: PBMCs. The TCR originated in a man aged 18 to 29 in good health and CMV-seronegative.

In nucleotides, the sequence is TGTGCCAGCAGCTTAGACAAGTACAATGAGCAGTTCTTC. Its protein reads: CASSLDKYNEQFF. Recombination linked TRBV7-9 to TRBJ2-1; too little of a D gene remains to name it. The CDR3 sequence holds 13 residues, the cysteine and phenylalanine included. Only the CDR3 DNA stays, 39 bases, in frame from base 1. For CDR1 and CDR2, the germline V gene (reference sequence) lists SEHNR and FQNEAQ. Relative to germline, V is 1 base shorter and J is 4 bases shorter, with 5 bases between their ends.